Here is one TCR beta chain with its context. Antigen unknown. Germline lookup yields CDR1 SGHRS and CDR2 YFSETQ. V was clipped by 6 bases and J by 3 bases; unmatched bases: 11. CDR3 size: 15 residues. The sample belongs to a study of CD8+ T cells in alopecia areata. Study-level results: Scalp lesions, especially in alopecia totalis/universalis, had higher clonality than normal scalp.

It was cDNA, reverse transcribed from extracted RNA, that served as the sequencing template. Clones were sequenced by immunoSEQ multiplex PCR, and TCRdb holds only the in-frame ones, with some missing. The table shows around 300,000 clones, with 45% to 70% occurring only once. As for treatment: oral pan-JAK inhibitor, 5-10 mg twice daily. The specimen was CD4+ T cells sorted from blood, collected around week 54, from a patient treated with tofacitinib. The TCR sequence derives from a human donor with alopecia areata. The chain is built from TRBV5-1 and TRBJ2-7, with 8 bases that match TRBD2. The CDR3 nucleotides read TGCGCCAGCACCATCGATACTAGCGGATACTACGAGCAGTACTTC. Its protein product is CASTIDTSGYYEQYF.